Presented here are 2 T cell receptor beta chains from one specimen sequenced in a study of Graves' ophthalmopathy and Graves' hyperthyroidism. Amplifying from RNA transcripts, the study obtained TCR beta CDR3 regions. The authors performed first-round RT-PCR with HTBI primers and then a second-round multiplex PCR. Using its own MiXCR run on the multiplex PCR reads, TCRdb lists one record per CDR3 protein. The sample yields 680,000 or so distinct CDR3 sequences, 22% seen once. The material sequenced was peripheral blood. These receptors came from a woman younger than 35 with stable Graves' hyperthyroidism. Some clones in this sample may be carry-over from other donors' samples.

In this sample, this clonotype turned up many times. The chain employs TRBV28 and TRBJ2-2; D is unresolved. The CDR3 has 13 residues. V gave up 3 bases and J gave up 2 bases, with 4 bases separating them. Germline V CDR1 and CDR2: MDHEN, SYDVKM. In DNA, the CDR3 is TGTGCCAGCAGTTTCCAAAACACCGGGGAGCTGTTTTTT. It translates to CASSFQNTGELFF.

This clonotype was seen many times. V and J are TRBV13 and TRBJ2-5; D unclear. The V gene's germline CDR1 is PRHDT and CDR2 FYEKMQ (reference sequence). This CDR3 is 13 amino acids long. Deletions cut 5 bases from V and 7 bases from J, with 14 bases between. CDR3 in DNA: TGTGCCAGCAGCACCCGGGCCCTGGCGACCCAGTACTTC. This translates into CASSTRALATQYF.